Listed below are T cell receptor beta chains from one sample, sequenced in a study of blood T cell repertoires in COVID-19. Profiled with immunoSEQ multiplex PCR; TCRdb holds only in-frame clones, not every one. The data contain 200,000 to 250,000 clones, more than 75% of them singletons. Sequenced: peripheral blood. The receptors were gathered from a woman in her twenties or thirties who had recovered from COVID-19. Each CDR3 is given without its conserved first and last residue. The order of the fields is D gene, CDR3 length, V gene, CDR3 protein. The D gene is left open where the match is weak.

. 12 TRBV10-3 AISESTGNTEAF
. 19 TRBV12-5 ASGLVLGSSGQAQLSYEQY
TRBD2 12 TRBV6-2/TRBV6-3 ASSLSGVGNEQF
. 11 TRBV10-1 ATQGDSTDTQY
. 16 TRBV2 ASSSSGTGNPWRETQY
. 12 TRBV5-1 ASSWDNKVYEQY
TRBD2 14 TRBV2 ASRGFLAGGRETQY
. 9 TRBV5-1 ASSINSEQF
. 10 TRBV2 ASSGRSNEAF
TRBD1 13 TRBV19 ASSISPQGSYEQY
TRBD2 16 TRBV2 ASRLTSGGLSSYNEQF